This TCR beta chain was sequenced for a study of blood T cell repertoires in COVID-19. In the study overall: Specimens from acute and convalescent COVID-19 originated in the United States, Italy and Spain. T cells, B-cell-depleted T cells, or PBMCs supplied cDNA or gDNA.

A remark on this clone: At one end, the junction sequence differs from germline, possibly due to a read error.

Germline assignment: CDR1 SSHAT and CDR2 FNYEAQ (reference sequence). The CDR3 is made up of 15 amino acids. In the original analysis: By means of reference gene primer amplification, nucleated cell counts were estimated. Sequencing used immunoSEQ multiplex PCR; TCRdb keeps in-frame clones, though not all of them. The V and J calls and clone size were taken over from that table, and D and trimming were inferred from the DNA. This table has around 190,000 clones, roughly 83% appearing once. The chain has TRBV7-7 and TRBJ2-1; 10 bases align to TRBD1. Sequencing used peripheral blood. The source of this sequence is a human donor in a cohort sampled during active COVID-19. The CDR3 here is CASSLGQGTYNEQFF. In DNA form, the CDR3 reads TGTGCTAGCAGCTTGGGACAGGGGACTTACAATGAGCAGTTCTTC.